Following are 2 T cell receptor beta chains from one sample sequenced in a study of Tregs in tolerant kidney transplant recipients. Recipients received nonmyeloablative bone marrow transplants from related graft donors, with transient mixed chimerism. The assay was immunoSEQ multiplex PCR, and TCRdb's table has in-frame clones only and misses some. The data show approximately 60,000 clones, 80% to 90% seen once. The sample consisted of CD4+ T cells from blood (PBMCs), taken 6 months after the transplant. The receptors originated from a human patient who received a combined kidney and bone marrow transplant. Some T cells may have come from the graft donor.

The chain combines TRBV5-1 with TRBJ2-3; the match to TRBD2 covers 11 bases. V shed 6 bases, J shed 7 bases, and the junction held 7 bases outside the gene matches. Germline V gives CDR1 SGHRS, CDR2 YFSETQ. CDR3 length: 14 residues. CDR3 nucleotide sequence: TGCGCCAGCACCCTGACTAGCGGGGCTAATACGCAGTATTTT. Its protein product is CASTLTSGANTQYF. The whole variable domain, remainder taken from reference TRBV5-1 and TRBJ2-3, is KAGVTQTPRYLIKTRGQQVTLSCSPISGHRSVSWYQQTPGQGLQFLFEYFSETQRNKGNFPGRFSGRQFSNSRSEMNVSTLELGDSALYLCASTLTSGANTQYFGPGTRLTVL.

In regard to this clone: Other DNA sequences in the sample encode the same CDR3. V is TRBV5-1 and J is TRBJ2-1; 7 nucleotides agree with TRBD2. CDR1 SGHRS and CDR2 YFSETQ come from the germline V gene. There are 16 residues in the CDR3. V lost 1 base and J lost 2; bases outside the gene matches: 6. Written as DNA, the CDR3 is TGCGCCAGCAGCTTGTTATCGGGGGGTACCTACAATGAGCAGTTCTTC. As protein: CASSLLSGGTYNEQFF.